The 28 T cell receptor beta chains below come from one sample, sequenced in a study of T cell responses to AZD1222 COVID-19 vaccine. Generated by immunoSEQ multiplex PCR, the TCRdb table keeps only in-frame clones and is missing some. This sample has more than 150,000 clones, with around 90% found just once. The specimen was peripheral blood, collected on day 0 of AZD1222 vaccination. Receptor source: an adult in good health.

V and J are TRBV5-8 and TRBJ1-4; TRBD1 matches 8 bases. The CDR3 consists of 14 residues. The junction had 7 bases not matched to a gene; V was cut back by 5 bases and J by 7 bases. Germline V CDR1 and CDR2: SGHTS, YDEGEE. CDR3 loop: CASSWTGISEKLFF. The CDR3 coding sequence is TGTGCCAGCAGTTGGACAGGGATAAGTGAAAAACTGTTTTTT.

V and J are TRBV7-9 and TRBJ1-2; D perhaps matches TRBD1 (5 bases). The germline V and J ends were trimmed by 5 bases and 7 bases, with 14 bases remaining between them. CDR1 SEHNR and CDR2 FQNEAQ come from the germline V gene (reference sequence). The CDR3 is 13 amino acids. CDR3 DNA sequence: TGTGCCAGCAGCCCCCACTTGGGGGGTGGCTACACCTTC. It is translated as CASSPHLGGGYTF.

The chain's CDR3 is CASSELGGGDEQYF. CDR3 coding DNA: TGTGCCAGCAGTGAGCTAGGGGGCGGGGACGAGCAGTACTTC. The gene calls are TRBV25-1 and TRBJ2-7; tentative D call: TRBD1 (7 bases). Between the trimmed V and J ends, which lost 3 bases and 5 bases, there was a span of 14 bases. The CDR3 has 14 residues. The V gene's germline CDR1 is MGHDK and CDR2 SYGVNS.

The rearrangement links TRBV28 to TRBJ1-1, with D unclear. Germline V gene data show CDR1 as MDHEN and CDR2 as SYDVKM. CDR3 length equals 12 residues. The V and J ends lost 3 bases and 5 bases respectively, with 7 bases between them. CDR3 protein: CASSLIGTEAFF. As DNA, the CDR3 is TGTGCCAGCAGTTTGATCGGGACTGAAGCTTTCTTT.

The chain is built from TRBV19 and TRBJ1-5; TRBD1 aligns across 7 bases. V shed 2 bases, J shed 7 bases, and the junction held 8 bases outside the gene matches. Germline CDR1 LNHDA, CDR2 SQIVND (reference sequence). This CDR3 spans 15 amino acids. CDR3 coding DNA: TGTGCCAGTAGTATATATGGACAGGCCGCACAGCCCCAGCATTTT. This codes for CASSIYGQAAQPQHF.

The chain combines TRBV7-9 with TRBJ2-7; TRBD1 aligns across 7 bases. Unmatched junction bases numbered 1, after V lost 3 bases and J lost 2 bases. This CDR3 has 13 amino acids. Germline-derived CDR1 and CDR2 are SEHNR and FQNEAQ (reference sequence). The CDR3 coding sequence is TGTGCCAGCAGCTTGGGGACAGCCTACGAGCAGTACTTC. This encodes CASSLGTAYEQYF. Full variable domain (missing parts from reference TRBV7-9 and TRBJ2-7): DTGVSQNPRHKITKRGQNVTFRCDPISEHNRLYWYRQTLGQGPEFLTYFQNEAQLEKSRLLSDRFSAERPKGSFSTLEIQRTEQGDSAMYLCASSLGTAYEQYFGPGTRLTVT.

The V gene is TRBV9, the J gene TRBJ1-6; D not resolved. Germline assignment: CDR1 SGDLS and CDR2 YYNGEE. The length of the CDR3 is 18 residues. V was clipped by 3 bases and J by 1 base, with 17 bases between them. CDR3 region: CASSAEFSGASYNSPLHF. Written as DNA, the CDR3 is TGTGCCAGCAGCGCAGAATTTTCTGGAGCGTCCTATAATTCACCCCTCCACTTT.

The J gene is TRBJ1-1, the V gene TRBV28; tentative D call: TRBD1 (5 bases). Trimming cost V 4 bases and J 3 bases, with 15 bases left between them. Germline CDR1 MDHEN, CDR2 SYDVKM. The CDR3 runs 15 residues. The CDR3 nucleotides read TGTGCCAGCAGTTCCGAAGGTGGGGGTTACACTGAAGCTTTCTTT. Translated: CASSSEGGGYTEAFF.

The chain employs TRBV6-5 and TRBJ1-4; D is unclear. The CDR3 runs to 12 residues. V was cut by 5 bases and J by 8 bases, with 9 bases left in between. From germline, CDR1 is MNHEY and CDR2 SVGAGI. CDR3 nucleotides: TGTGCCAGCAGTCCCCCGGGGGAAAAACTGTTTTTT. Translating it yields CASSPPGEKLFF.

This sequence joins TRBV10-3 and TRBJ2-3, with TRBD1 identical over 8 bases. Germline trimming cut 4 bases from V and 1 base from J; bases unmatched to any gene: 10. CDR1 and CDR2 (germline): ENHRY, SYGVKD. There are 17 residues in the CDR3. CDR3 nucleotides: TGTGCCATCAGTGGGGGCCGGACAGGGTTGGGCACAGATACGCAGTATTTT. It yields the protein CAISGGRTGLGTDTQYF.

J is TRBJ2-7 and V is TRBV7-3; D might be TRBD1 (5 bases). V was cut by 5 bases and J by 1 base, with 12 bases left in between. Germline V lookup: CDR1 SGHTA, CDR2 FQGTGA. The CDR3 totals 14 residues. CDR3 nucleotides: TGTGCCAGCAGCCCCCATCAGGGATCCTACGAGCAGTACTTC. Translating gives CASSPHQGSYEQYF.

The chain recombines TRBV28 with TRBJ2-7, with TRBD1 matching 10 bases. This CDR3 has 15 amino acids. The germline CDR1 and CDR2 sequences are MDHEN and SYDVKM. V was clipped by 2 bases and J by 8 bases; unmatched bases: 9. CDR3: CASSLRAGTGAQQYF. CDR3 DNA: TGTGCCAGCAGTTTAAGGGCCGGGACAGGGGCCCAGCAGTACTTC.

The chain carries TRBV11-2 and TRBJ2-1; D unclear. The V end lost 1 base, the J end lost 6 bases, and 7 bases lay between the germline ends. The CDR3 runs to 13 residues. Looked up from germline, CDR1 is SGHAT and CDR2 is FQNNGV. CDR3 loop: CASSLGIINEQFF. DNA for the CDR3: TGTGCCAGCAGCTTAGGCATCATCAATGAGCAGTTCTTC.

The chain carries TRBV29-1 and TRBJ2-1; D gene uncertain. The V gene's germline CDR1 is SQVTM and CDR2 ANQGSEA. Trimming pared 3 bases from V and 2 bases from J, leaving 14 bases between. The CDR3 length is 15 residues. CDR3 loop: CSVDSRDGAYNEQFF. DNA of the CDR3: TGCAGCGTTGACTCCCGAGACGGCGCCTACAATGAGCAGTTCTTC.

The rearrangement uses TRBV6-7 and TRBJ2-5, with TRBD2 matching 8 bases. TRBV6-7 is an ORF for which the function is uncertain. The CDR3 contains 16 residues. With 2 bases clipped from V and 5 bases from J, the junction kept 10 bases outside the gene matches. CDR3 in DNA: TGTGCCAGCAGTTACCCCCCCACGGGGGGGCGGGAGACCCAGTACTTC. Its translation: CASSYPPTGGRETQYF.

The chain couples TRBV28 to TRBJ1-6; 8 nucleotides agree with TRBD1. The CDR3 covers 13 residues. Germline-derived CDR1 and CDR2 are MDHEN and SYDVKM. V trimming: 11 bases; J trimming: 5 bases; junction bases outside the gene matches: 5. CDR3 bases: TGTGCCGTCAGGACAGGGAATAATTCACCCCTCCACTTT. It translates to CAVRTGNNSPLHF.

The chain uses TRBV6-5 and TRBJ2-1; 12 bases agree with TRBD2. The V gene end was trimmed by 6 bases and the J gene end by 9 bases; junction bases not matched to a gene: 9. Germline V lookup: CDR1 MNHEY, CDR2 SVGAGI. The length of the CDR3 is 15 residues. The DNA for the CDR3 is TGTGCCAGCAGCCAACCTAGCGGGGGGGCCTTTGAGCAGTTCTTC. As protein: CASSQPSGGAFEQFF.

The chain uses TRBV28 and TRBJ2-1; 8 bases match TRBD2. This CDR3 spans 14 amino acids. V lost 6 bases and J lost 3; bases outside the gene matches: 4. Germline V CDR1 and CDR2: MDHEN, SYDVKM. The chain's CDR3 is CASSPGGGYNEQFF. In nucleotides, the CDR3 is TGTGCCAGCAGCCCGGGGGGGGGCTACAATGAGCAGTTCTTC.

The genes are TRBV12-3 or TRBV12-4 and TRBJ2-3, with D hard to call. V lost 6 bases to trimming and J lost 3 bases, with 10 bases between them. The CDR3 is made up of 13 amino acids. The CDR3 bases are TGTGCCAGCAGACAAACATCGACAGATACGCAGTATTTT. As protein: CASRQTSTDTQYF.

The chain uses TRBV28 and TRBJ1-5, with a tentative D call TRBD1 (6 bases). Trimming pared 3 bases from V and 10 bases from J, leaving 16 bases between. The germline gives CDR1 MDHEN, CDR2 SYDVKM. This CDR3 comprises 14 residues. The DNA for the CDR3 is TGTGCCAGCAGTTTCCCGGGACATCGTAAACCCCAGCATTTT. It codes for CASSFPGHRKPQHF.

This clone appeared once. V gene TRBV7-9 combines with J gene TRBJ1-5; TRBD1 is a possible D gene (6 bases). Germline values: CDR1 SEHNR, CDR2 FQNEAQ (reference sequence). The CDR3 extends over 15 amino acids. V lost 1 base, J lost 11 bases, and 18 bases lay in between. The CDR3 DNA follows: TGTGCCAGCAGCTTAGGAGGGGGGGATATATCGTCCCAGCATTTT. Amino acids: CASSLGGGDISSQHF.

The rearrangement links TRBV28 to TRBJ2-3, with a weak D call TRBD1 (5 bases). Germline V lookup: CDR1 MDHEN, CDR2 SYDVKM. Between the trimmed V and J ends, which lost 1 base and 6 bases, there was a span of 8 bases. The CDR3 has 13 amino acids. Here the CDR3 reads CASSLSGLDTQYF. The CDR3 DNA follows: TGTGCCAGCAGTTTATCAGGGTTGGATACGCAGTATTTT.

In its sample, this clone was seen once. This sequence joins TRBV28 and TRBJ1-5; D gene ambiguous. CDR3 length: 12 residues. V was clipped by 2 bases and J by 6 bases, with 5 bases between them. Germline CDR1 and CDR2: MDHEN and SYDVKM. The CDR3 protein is CASSLKAQPQHF. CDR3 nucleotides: TGTGCCAGCAGTTTAAAGGCTCAGCCCCAGCATTTT.

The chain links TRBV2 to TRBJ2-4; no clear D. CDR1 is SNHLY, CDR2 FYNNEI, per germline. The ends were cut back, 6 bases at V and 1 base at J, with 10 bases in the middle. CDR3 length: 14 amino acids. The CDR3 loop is CASRPPDAKNIQYF. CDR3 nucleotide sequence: TGTGCCAGCAGGCCCCCGGACGCCAAAAACATTCAGTACTTC.

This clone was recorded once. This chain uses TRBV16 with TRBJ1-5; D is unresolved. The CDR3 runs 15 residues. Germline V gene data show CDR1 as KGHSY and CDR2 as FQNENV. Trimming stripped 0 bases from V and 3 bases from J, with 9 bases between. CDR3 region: CASSQSGIPNQPQHF. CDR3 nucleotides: TGTGCCAGCAGCCAATCGGGGATACCCAATCAGCCCCAGCATTTT.

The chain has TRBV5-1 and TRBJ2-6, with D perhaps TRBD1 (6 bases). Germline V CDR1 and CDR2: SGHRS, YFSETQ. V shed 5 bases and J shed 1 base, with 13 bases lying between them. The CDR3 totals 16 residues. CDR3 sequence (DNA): TGCGCCAGCAGTTTTGGCGGACAGTCTGGGGCCAACGTCCTGACTTTC. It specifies CASSFGGQSGANVLTF. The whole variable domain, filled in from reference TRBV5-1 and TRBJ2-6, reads KAGVTQTPRYLIKTRGQQVTLSCSPISGHRSVSWYQQTPGQGLQFLFEYFSETQRNKGNFPGRFSGRQFSNSRSEMNVSTLELGDSALYLCASSFGGQSGANVLTFGAGSRLTVL.

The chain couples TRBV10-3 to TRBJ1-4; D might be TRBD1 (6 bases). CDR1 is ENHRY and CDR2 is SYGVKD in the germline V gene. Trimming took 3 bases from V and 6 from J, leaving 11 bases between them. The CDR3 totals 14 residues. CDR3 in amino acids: CAISDGGRDEKLFF. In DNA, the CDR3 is TGTGCCATCAGTGATGGGGGCAGGGATGAAAAACTGTTTTTT.

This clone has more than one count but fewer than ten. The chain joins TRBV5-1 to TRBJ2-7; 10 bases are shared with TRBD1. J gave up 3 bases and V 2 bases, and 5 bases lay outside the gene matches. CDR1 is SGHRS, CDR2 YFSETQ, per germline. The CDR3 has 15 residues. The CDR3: CASSFTGTGDYEQYF. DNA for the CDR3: TGCGCCAGCAGCTTTACCGGGACAGGGGACTACGAGCAGTACTTC.